One and the same sample provided the 18 T cell receptor beta chains below, sequenced in a study of vaccination and CD4 T cells after COVID-19. Sample time point: late sampling 161 to 241 days after vaccination in three convalescent patients. TCRdb reprocessed the PCR reads with MiXCR, giving one entry per CDR3 protein. The sample shows about 36,000 distinct CDR3 sequences, more than 30% of them seen only once. Sample: CD4+ T cells from blood, taken about 7 months after SARS-CoV-2 vaccination. These receptor sequences come from a human donor who had recovered from COVID-19.

This chain links TRBV4-1 with TRBJ2-5; tentatively, D is TRBD1 (5 bases). The CDR3 extends over 16 amino acids. Per germline, CDR1 MGHRA and CDR2 YSYEKL. V was shortened by 2 bases and J by 4 bases, with 17 bases between the two germline ends. CDR3 DNA sequence: TGCGCCAGCAGCCAACTAAAGGGGAAAGGAGTAGAGACCCAGTACTTC. Translating it yields CASSQLKGKGVETQYF.

The sample holds many counts of this clonotype. The chain has TRBV20-1 and TRBJ2-3, with 10 bases matching TRBD2. This CDR3 has 14 amino acids. Germline CDR1 is DFQATT and CDR2 is SNEGSKA (reference sequence). The CDR3 nucleotides read TGCAGAGGAATAGCGGGAGGCGACACAGATACGCAGTATTTT. Amino acid sequence: CRGIAGGDTDTQYF.

This clonotype has only a few counts. J is TRBJ1-2 and V is TRBV7-3; 10 bases line up with TRBD1. V lost 5 bases, J lost 5 bases, and 2 bases stayed unmatched. From germline, CDR1 is SGHTA and CDR2 FQGTGA. The CDR3 totals 13 residues. Written as DNA, the CDR3 is TGTGCCAGCAGCGCGGGACAGGGGTATGGCTACACCTTC. Protein: CASSAGQGYGYTF.

In its sample, this clonotype ranks as medium-sized (0.01 to 0.1%). This chain joins TRBV20-1 and TRBJ2-2; D could derive from TRBD1 or TRBD2 (5 bases each). This CDR3 spans 15 amino acids. V lost 6 bases, J lost 0 bases, and 14 bases lay in between. Per germline, CDR1 DFQATT and CDR2 SNEGSKA (reference sequence). CDR3 DNA: TGCAGTGCGACCCCCTGGGACGCGAACACCGGGGAGCTGTTTTTT. As protein: CSATPWDANTGELFF.

This clonotype was picked up a small number of times. CDR3 sequence (DNA): TGTGCCAGCAGCTTAGCTGGGTTGGGACTAGCGGGCTACGAGCAGTACTTC. Amino acids: CASSLAGLGLAGYEQYF. This chain joins TRBV7-2 and TRBJ2-7; 12 nucleotides align to TRBD2. The junction had 6 bases not matched to a gene; V was cut back by 0 bases and J by 3 bases. Germline CDR1 SGHTA, CDR2 FQGNSA. The length of the CDR3 is 17 residues.

This sequence joins TRBV19 and TRBJ2-7; TRBD2 agrees at 13 bases. Looked up from germline, CDR1 is LNHDA and CDR2 is SQIVND (reference sequence). V trimming: 5 bases; J trimming: 1 base; junction bases outside the gene matches: 17. The CDR3 runs to 20 residues. The CDR3 DNA reads TGTGCCAGTAGTGCCACCTCCGGGACTAGCGGGAAAAAAAGATCCTACGAGCAGTACTTC. This translates into CASSATSGTSGKKRSYEQYF.

The V call is TRBV20-1, the J call TRBJ2-1; D remains ambiguous. The V gene's germline CDR1 is DFQATT and CDR2 SNEGSKA (reference sequence). V was cut by 5 bases and J by 7 bases, with 15 bases left in between. The CDR3 has 13 amino acids. The CDR3: CSAYTASRNEQFF. CDR3 DNA: TGCAGTGCTTATACAGCTTCCCGTAATGAGCAGTTCTTC.

This clonotype was found a few times. V and J are TRBV7-3 and TRBJ1-3; D is uncertain. The germline V and J ends were trimmed by 6 bases and 3 bases, with 6 bases remaining between them. The CDR3 consists of 12 residues. Germline V gene lookup returns CDR1 SGHTA and CDR2 FQGTGA. The CDR3 DNA reads as TGTGCCAGCAGTAACGATGGAAACACCATATATTTT. It yields the protein CASSNDGNTIYF.

The genes are TRBV19 and TRBJ1-1; D gene ambiguous. V was shortened by 3 bases and J by 7 bases, with 12 bases between the two germline ends. This CDR3 contains 13 residues. From germline, CDR1 is LNHDA and CDR2 SQIVND (reference sequence). The CDR3 DNA reads TGTGCCAGTAGTATCGCCCCGAGGGTTGAAGCTTTCTTT. This encodes CASSIAPRVEAFF.

The chain joins TRBV27 to TRBJ2-7; TRBD2 agrees at 13 bases. J gave up 4 bases and V 2 bases, and 8 bases lay outside the gene matches. CDR1 is MNHEY and CDR2 is SMNVEV in the germline V gene (reference sequence). The CDR3 length is 17 residues. The CDR3, as DNA: TGTGCCAGCAGTTTAGGACTAGCGGGAGACAGGGGATACGAGCAGTACTTC. Translated: CASSLGLAGDRGYEQYF.

Details on this clonotype: One junction end does not reproduce the germline sequence, and a read error may be involved. V usage is TRBV15 and J usage is TRBJ2-1; D gene unclear. This CDR3 spans 16 amino acids. Germline values: CDR1 LNHNV, CDR2 YYDKDF (reference sequence). The CDR3 nucleotides are TGTGCCGCCAGCAGCTTTGAGAATCCGCCCTCCAATGAGCAGTTCTTC. This encodes CAASSFENPPSNEQFF.

This chain links TRBV20-1 with TRBJ2-2; 8 bases are a match to TRBD2. V lost 2 bases to trimming and J lost 4 bases; unmatched junction nucleotides: 9. The germline gives CDR1 DFQATT, CDR2 SNEGSKA (reference sequence). The CDR3 has 16 amino acids. DNA for the CDR3: TGCAGTGCTAGAAAGCTCAGCGGGAGTTTCACCGGGGAGCTGTTTTTT. Its protein is CSARKLSGSFTGELFF.

The gene calls are TRBV28 and TRBJ1-5; D may be TRBD1 (6 bases). CDR1 is MDHEN and CDR2 is SYDVKM in the germline V gene. Trimming removed 10 bases from V and 0 bases from J, with 13 bases in between. There are 14 residues in the CDR3. CDR3 sequence reads: CATDRRNSNQPQHF. DNA of the CDR3: TGTGCCACCGACAGGCGTAATAGCAATCAGCCCCAGCATTTT.

This clonotype appeared a few times. The rearrangement joins TRBV20-1 to TRBJ1-2, with TRBD1 matching over 7 bases. CDR3 length: 13 residues. V lost 5 bases to trimming and J lost 8 bases; unmatched junction nucleotides: 11. Looked up from germline, CDR1 is DFQATT and CDR2 is SNEGSKA (reference sequence). The CDR3 spells CSAGRQGSGGYTF. The CDR3 nucleotides are TGCAGTGCTGGACGACAGGGTTCGGGGGGCTACACCTTC.

This chain joins TRBV7-2 and TRBJ2-7; D may be TRBD1 (5 bases). Germline CDR1 is SGHTA and CDR2 is FQGNSA. The CDR3 is made up of 12 amino acids. The V and J ends lost 4 bases and 4 bases respectively, with 8 bases between them. This CDR3 reads CASSSQGYEQYF. CDR3 DNA: TGTGCCAGCAGCTCGCAGGGATACGAGCAGTACTTC.

This clonotype has just a few counts. The chain links TRBV6-5 to TRBJ2-2; D is undetermined. Germline V gives CDR1 MNHEY, CDR2 SVGAGI. CDR3 size: 15 residues. Trimming shortened V by 0 bases and J by 5 bases, and 10 bases separated the two germline ends. This chain's CDR3 is CASSYSRSLTGELFF. In DNA, the CDR3 is TGTGCCAGCAGTTACTCGAGATCCCTTACCGGGGAGCTGTTTTTT.

The chain carries TRBV6-1 and TRBJ2-5; TRBD2 aligns across 7 bases. V gave up 7 bases and J gave up 4 bases; unmatched junction bases: 15. CDR1 and CDR2 (germline): MNHNS, SASEGT. The CDR3 extends over 16 amino acids. The CDR3: CASIPGIQRDSETQYF. In DNA form, the CDR3 reads TGTGCCAGCATCCCGGGGATACAGCGGGATTCAGAGACCCAGTACTTC.

Worth noting for this clonotype: One end of the junction is discordant with germline, which a read error may explain. The gene calls are TRBV9 and TRBJ1-5; perhaps TRBD1 as D (6 bases). The CDR3 has 14 amino acids. Germline lookup yields CDR1 SGDLS and CDR2 YYNGEE. The CDR3, as DNA: TGTGCCAGCAGCCTTACGGGGGGCAACCAGCCCCAGCATTTT. Translation gives CASSLTGGNQPQHF.